These 21 T cell receptor beta chains were all obtained from the same sample, sequenced in a study of control samples from healthy donors and cancer patients. This table comes from immunoSEQ multiplex PCR, and its TCRdb copy is limited to in-frame clones, with some not included. The data contain 150,000 to 180,000 clones, around 96% of them singletons. The sequenced sample consisted of blood. These receptors all stem from a man in his forties in good health.

V gene TRBV6-5 combines with J gene TRBJ1-4; 10 bases are a match to TRBD1. Germline V gene sequence: CDR1 MNHEY, CDR2 SVGAGI. The V segment lost 6 bases and the J segment 8 bases; nucleotides outside the gene matches: 9. The CDR3 is made up of 15 amino acids. Here the CDR3 reads CASSRRQGAGEKLFF. Written as DNA, the CDR3 is TGTGCCAGCAGCCGAAGACAGGGGGCAGGGGAAAAACTGTTTTTT.

The chain has TRBV10-2 and TRBJ2-7; D is undetermined. V gave up 2 bases and J gave up 2 bases, with 10 bases separating them. Germline loops: CDR1 WSHSY, CDR2 SAAADI. This CDR3 spans 14 amino acids. The CDR3 sequence: CASSERGNTYEQYF. In nucleotides, the CDR3 is TGCGCCAGCAGTGAGCGTGGCAACACCTACGAGCAGTACTTC.

This rearrangement joins TRBV2 to TRBJ2-2; D is unresolved. The V end lost 3 bases, the J end lost 4 bases, and 9 bases lay between the germline ends. This CDR3 contains 14 residues. Germline loops: CDR1 SNHLY, CDR2 FYNNEI. The CDR3 DNA sequence: TGTGCCAGCAGTGACCTCCTTTCCACCGGGGAGCTGTTTTTT. Its translation is CASSDLLSTGELFF.

This rearrangement joins TRBV18 to TRBJ2-1, with D possibly being TRBD1 (6 bases). Between the trimmed V and J ends, which lost 5 bases and 2 bases, there was a span of 16 bases. There are 16 residues in the CDR3. Germline CDR1 and CDR2: KGHSH and LQKENI. The CDR3 DNA is TGTGCCAGCTCATCCCAGACCAACAGGGCCTACAATGAGCAGTTCTTC. Translating it yields CASSSQTNRAYNEQFF.

The chain recombines TRBV6-6 with TRBJ1-5; no clear D. Trimming cost V 2 bases and J 4 bases, with 12 bases left between them. The CDR3 length is 15 residues. Germline V lookup: CDR1 MNHNY, CDR2 SVGAGI (reference sequence). The CDR3 nucleotides are TGTGCCAGCAGTTACGGAGGGTTGGGAAATCAGCCCCAGCATTTT. It yields the protein CASSYGGLGNQPQHF.

The chain carries TRBV4-1 and TRBJ1-1; no firm D call. Germline-derived CDR1 and CDR2 are MGHRA and YSYEKL. V lost 1 base and J 4 bases, leaving 10 bases between the germline ends. CDR3 length: 14 residues. The CDR3 nucleotides are TGCGCCAGCAGCCAAGTCCTTGTGATCACTGAAGCTTTCTTT. This translates into CASSQVLVITEAFF.

The genes are TRBV21-1 and TRBJ1-4. TRBV21-1 is assigned pseudogene status. This CDR3 spans 17 amino acids. CDR3 in DNA: TGTGCCAGCAGCAAATTTAGATCGGGGGCGCGGGTAATTGCACTGTTTTTT. It specifies CASSKFRSGARVIALFF.

V is TRBV27 and J is TRBJ1-1; weak D call: TRBD1 (6 bases). This CDR3 comprises 14 residues. Germline CDR1 and CDR2: MNHEY and SMNVEV (reference sequence). Deletions cut 3 bases from V and 4 bases from J, with 12 bases between. CDR3 amino acids: CASSFSGRGTEAFF. CDR3 nucleotide sequence: TGTGCCAGCAGTTTCTCGGGCAGGGGCACTGAAGCTTTCTTT.

There are a few counts of this clone. This chain connects TRBV12-2 to TRBJ1-3; the DNA was not used to check the table's D call, TRBD1. TRBV12-2 is a listed pseudogene. This CDR3 contains 18 residues. Written as DNA, the CDR3 is TGTGCAAGTCGCTTCTTAGGACAGGCTGCAATCTCTGGAAACACCATATATTTT. As protein: CASRFLGQAAISGNTIYF.

V usage is TRBV6-2 or TRBV6-3 and J usage is TRBJ2-7; 12 bases fit TRBD2. Trimming took 3 bases from V and 1 from J; bases not matched to a gene: 1. Germline CDR1 reads MNHEY; CDR2 reads SVGEGT. This CDR3 is 15 amino acids long. CDR3: CASSYGLAGSYEQYF. The CDR3 nucleotides read TGTGCCAGCAGTTATGGACTAGCGGGGTCCTACGAGCAGTACTTC.

The V and J genes are TRBV12-3 or TRBV12-4 and TRBJ2-3; D is possibly TRBD1 (6 bases). This CDR3 region has 12 residues. V was clipped by 6 bases and J by 7 bases, with 11 bases between them. CDR3 DNA sequence: TGTGCCAGCAGCCAGGGGTTCAATACGCAGTATTTT. Translating it yields CASSQGFNTQYF.

This clone showed up just a few times. The chain has TRBV28 and TRBJ1-4; 11 positions match TRBD1. From germline, CDR1 is MDHEN and CDR2 SYDVKM. The trim removed 6 bases at V and 6 bases at J, leaving 3 bases unmatched. The CDR3 runs 14 residues. DNA for the CDR3: TGTGCCAGCAGCTTGGGACAGGGGGATGAAAAACTGTTTTTT. It yields the protein CASSLGQGDEKLFF. The full variable domain, rest sourced from reference TRBV28 and TRBJ1-4, is DVKVTQSSRYLVKRTGEKVFLECVQDMDHENMFWYRQDPGLGLRLIYFSYDVKMKEKGDIPEGYSVSREKKERFSLILESASTNQTSMYLCASSLGQGDEKLFFGSGTQLSVL.

This rearrangement joins TRBV27 to TRBJ2-1, with D perhaps being TRBD1 or TRBD2 (5 bases each). Germline V gene data show CDR1 as MNHEY and CDR2 as SMNVEV (reference sequence). This CDR3 is 15 amino acids long. V was clipped by 0 bases and J by 10 bases, with 16 bases between them. The CDR3 region has the DNA TGTGCCAGCAGTTTATCGGGAGCCGGGGCCAGGGAGCAGTTCTTC. It codes for CASSLSGAGAREQFF.

The rearrangement joins TRBV10-2 to TRBJ1-2, with a weak D call TRBD1 (5 bases). The CDR3 has 15 residues. V shed 6 bases and J shed 0 bases, with 14 bases lying between them. Germline V CDR1 and CDR2: WSHSY, SAAADI. The CDR3 DNA is TGCGCCAGCAGAGGGGTAGACAGATCTAACTATGGCTACACCTTC. Translated, it gives CASRGVDRSNYGYTF.

This chain joins TRBV19 and TRBJ2-7; no firm D call. CDR1 is LNHDA, CDR2 SQIVND, per germline (reference sequence). The V and J ends lost 6 bases and 3 bases respectively, with 6 bases between them. The CDR3 sequence is 11 residues long. CDR3 coding DNA: TGTGCCAGTAGCCAGGACTACGAGCAGTACTTC. Its protein is CASSQDYEQYF.

This clone was recorded only once. J is TRBJ1-4 and V is TRBV9; 9 bases are a match to TRBD1. The CDR3 length is 15 residues. Germline CDR1 SGDLS, CDR2 YYNGEE. After removal of 3 bases from V and 10 bases from J, the junction contained 10 bases not matched to a gene. CDR3 amino acids: CASSDTGGAPGKLFF. The CDR3 bases are TGTGCCAGCAGCGACACAGGGGGCGCCCCCGGAAAACTGTTTTTT.

The V call is TRBV9, the J call TRBJ1-5; D is ambiguous. V was shortened by 0 bases and J by 6 bases, with 10 bases between the two germline ends. The CDR3 totals 14 residues. The V gene's germline CDR1 is SGDLS and CDR2 YYNGEE. CDR3 amino acids: CASSVDWTSQPQHF. The CDR3 DNA reads as TGTGCCAGCAGCGTAGATTGGACTAGTCAGCCCCAGCATTTT.

A note on this clone: Within the sample, other DNA sequences also encode this same CDR3. The chain links TRBV5-1 to TRBJ2-7, with 10 bases matching TRBD2. The CDR3 is 15 residues long. The trim removed 5 bases at V and 2 bases at J, leaving 7 bases unmatched. Germline loops: CDR1 SGHRS, CDR2 YFSETQ. In DNA form, the CDR3 reads TGCGCCAGCAGTGCCAAGCGGGGGGGGGCCTACGAGCAGTACTTC. It encodes CASSAKRGGAYEQYF.

The V and J genes are TRBV5-6 and TRBJ1-1; D is ambiguous. V lost 4 bases and J 1 base, leaving 11 bases between the germline ends. There are 14 residues in the CDR3. CDR1 SGHDT and CDR2 YYEEEE come from the germline V gene. CDR3 region: CASSLIDTNTEAFF. The CDR3 nucleotides read TGTGCCAGCAGCCTTATCGACACGAACACTGAAGCTTTCTTT.

This sequence joins TRBV3-1 (or the pseudogene TRBV3-2) and TRBJ2-1; 11 bases map to TRBD2. With V trimmed by 1 base and J by 7 bases, 9 bases remained unmatched. The CDR3 is 17 residues long. CDR1 and CDR2 (germline): LGHDT, YNNKEL (reference sequence). Written as DNA, the CDR3 is TGTGCCAGCAGCCAAGGATCCCTAGCGGGGGGCAAGAATGAGCAGTTCTTC. Translated: CASSQGSLAGGKNEQFF.

The chain is built from TRBV14 and TRBJ1-6; 8 bases are shared with TRBD1. This CDR3 spans 13 amino acids. J gave up 9 bases and V 3 bases, and 1 base lay outside the gene matches. CDR1 is SGHDN, CDR2 FVKESK, per germline. This chain's CDR3 is CASSQTGASPLHF. CDR3 coding DNA: TGTGCCAGCAGCCAGACAGGGGCTTCACCCCTCCACTTT.